The clone carrying this T cell receptor (beta chain) was recorded many times. The data originate from a study of T cells in Graves' hyperthyroidism and ophthalmopathy. RNA transcripts served as the template for amplifying TCR beta CDR3 regions. Carried out on the TCR CDR3, a first-round RT-PCR used the HTBI primer set. TCRdb re-derived calls from the multiplex PCR reads in MiXCR, one entry per CDR3 protein. This sample has some 500,000 distinct CDR3 sequences, with roughly 14% found just once. The CDR3 length is 18 residues. V was trimmed by 0 bases and J by 2 bases, leaving 19 bases between them. Per the germline V gene, CDR1 is LNHNV and CDR2 is YYDKDF (reference sequence).

J is TRBJ1-2 and V is TRBV15; D remains unclear. The sequence was obtained from a woman between 18 and 29 years old with Graves' hyperthyroidism. Sequencing used blood. CDR3 sequence (DNA): TGTGCCACCAGCAGAGATCTCCCCGGACTGAAAGCCAACTATGGCTACACCTTC. It encodes CATSRDLPGLKANYGYTF.